These 21 T cell receptor beta chains originate from one sample sequenced in a study of blood T cell repertoires in COVID-19. Only in-frame clones appear in the TCRdb table, and some are missing; sequencing was by immunoSEQ multiplex PCR. This sample has 400,000 or so clones, with roughly 86% found just once. Specimen: peripheral blood. These receptors all stem from a human donor in a cohort sampled during active COVID-19.

This clone was found a few times. This chain joins TRBV2 and TRBJ2-5, with D perhaps TRBD1 (6 bases). This CDR3 is built from 12 residues. The germline CDR1 and CDR2 sequences are SNHLY and FYNNEI. V lost 5 bases and J lost 3, with 7 bases in between. The CDR3 loop is CASSNREETQYF. The CDR3, as DNA: TGTGCCAGCAGTAACAGGGAAGAGACCCAGTACTTC.

V usage is TRBV5-8 and J usage is TRBJ1-2; 10 bases match TRBD1. Germline loops: CDR1 SGHTS, CDR2 YDEGEE. The junction had 13 bases not matched to a gene; V was cut back by 4 bases and J by 7 bases. This CDR3 is built from 16 residues. The CDR3 reads CASSRRQGAGKGGYTF. The CDR3 coding sequence is TGTGCCAGCAGCAGACGACAGGGGGCTGGTAAAGGTGGCTACACCTTC.

V usage is TRBV9 and J usage is TRBJ2-7; 8 bases line up with TRBD2. V was clipped by 4 bases and J by 4 bases; unmatched bases: 10. CDR1 and CDR2 (germline): SGDLS, YYNGEE. The CDR3 contains 15 residues. CDR3 residues: CASSTQAGEGYEQYF. CDR3 DNA: TGTGCCAGCAGCACCCAAGCGGGAGAAGGGTACGAGCAGTACTTC.

V gene TRBV24-1 combines with J gene TRBJ2-1; 15 bases are a match to TRBD2. Losses at the gene ends were 4 bases for V and 8 bases for J; bases not matched to a gene: 8. In germline, CDR1 is KGHDR, CDR2 SFDVKD. This CDR3 region has 17 residues. CDR3 DNA sequence: TGTGCCACCAGTGACCCAGGACTAGCGGGAGGGCGGGATGAGCAGTTCTTC. Translating it yields CATSDPGLAGGRDEQFF.

J is TRBJ2-1 and V is TRBV2; 8 nucleotides match TRBD2. Germline-derived CDR1 and CDR2 are SNHLY and FYNNEI. CDR3 size: 15 residues. The J segment lost 2 bases and the V segment lost 6 bases, leaving 6 bases of the junction unmatched. For the CDR3, the DNA is TGTGCCAGCAGCCTCTTAGCGGGAACCTACAATGAGCAGTTCTTC. Residues: CASSLLAGTYNEQFF. The full variable domain, in which reference TRBV2 and TRBJ2-1 provide the parts outside the CDR3, is EPEVTQTPSHQVTQMGQEVILRCVPISNHLYFYWYRQILGQKVEFLVSFYNNEISEKSEIFDDQFSVERPDGSNFTLKIRSTKLEDSAMYFCASSLLAGTYNEQFFGPGTRLTVL.

The V gene is TRBV5-6, the J gene TRBJ2-4, with 7 nucleotides matching TRBD1. V lost 0 bases, J lost 0 bases, and 6 bases stayed unmatched. The CDR3 is 17 residues long. CDR1 and CDR2 (germline): SGHDT, YYEEEE. In nucleotides, the CDR3 is TGTGCCAGCAGCTTGGACAGGGGACACCTAGCCAAAAACATTCAGTACTTC. It is translated as CASSLDRGHLAKNIQYF.

The gene calls are TRBV19 and TRBJ2-7; 7 positions agree with TRBD2. V gave up 1 base and J gave up 7 bases; unmatched junction bases: 7. Germline-derived CDR1 and CDR2 are LNHDA and SQIVND (reference sequence). This CDR3 is built from 14 residues. CDR3 sequence (DNA): TGTGCCAGTAGTATAGCGGCTAGCGGAGATGAGCAGTACTTC. It is translated as CASSIAASGDEQYF.

The rearrangement joins TRBV3-1 (or the pseudogene TRBV3-2) to TRBJ2-7; 7 nucleotides align to TRBD1. Germline loops: CDR1 LGHDT, CDR2 YNNKEL (reference sequence). There are 15 residues in the CDR3. J was trimmed by 6 bases and V by 5 bases; bases with no gene match: 13. CDR3 region: CASSVNRGSVSEQYF. The CDR3 DNA reads TGTGCCAGCAGCGTGAACAGGGGATCCGTGTCCGAGCAGTACTTC.

The J gene is TRBJ2-3, the V gene TRBV28, with 14 bases fitting TRBD2. Trimming removed 8 bases from V and 4 bases from J; junction bases left unmatched: 8. Germline-derived CDR1 and CDR2 are MDHEN and SYDVKM. The CDR3 sequence is 16 residues long. The CDR3 reads CASSGTSGREADTQYF. CDR3 coding DNA: TGTGCCAGCTCCGGGACTAGCGGGAGAGAGGCAGATACGCAGTATTTT. Drawing the rest from reference TRBV28 and TRBJ2-3, the complete variable domain is DVKVTQSSRYLVKRTGEKVFLECVQDMDHENMFWYRQDPGLGLRLIYFSYDVKMKEKGDIPEGYSVSREKKERFSLILESASTNQTSMYLCASSGTSGREADTQYFGPGTRLTVL.

The J gene is TRBJ2-1, the V gene TRBV7-9; possibly TRBD2 for D (5 bases). CDR1 is SEHNR, CDR2 FQNEAQ, per germline (reference sequence). Trimming took off 1 base at V and 5 bases at J, with 15 bases between the two ends. The CDR3 covers 16 residues. This CDR3 reads CASSLVQLGSHNEQFF. In nucleotides, the CDR3 is TGTGCCAGCAGCTTAGTTCAACTAGGATCTCACAATGAGCAGTTCTTC.

The chain carries TRBV15 and TRBJ2-5; TRBD1 is a possible D gene (6 bases). The CDR3 extends over 17 amino acids. Trimming cost V 1 base and J 1 base, with 16 bases left between them. Germline V gene data show CDR1 as LNHNV and CDR2 as YYDKDF (reference sequence). CDR3 residues: CATSRGAGAKGQETQYF. CDR3 bases: TGTGCCACCAGCAGAGGAGCAGGGGCGAAAGGCCAAGAGACCCAGTACTTC.

J is TRBJ2-3 and V is TRBV30, with 9 bases aligning to TRBD2. In germline, CDR1 is GTSNPN, CDR2 SVGIG (reference sequence). V lost 3 bases to trimming and J lost 2 bases; unmatched junction nucleotides: 3. This CDR3 is built from 14 residues. The DNA of the CDR3 is TGTGCCTGGAGACTAGCGGGCCACACAGATACGCAGTATTTT. It yields the protein CAWRLAGHTDTQYF.

The chain joins TRBV28 to TRBJ1-2, with D unclear. Germline loops: CDR1 MDHEN, CDR2 SYDVKM. The CDR3 length is 14 residues. Trimming cost V 6 bases and J 2 bases, with 13 bases left between them. The CDR3 nucleotides read TGTGCCAGCAGCCTCCGGAGGGAAAACTATGGCTACACCTTC. Protein product: CASSLRRENYGYTF.

The CDR3: CATSRDSSNQPQHF. The CDR3, as DNA: TGTGCCACCAGCAGAGATAGCAGCAATCAGCCCCAGCATTTT. The V call is TRBV15, the J call TRBJ1-5; D gene uncertain. The V end was cut by 0 bases, the J end by 1 base, with 4 bases between. The germline gives CDR1 LNHNV, CDR2 YYDKDF (reference sequence). The CDR3 consists of 14 residues.

The chain employs TRBV30 and TRBJ2-7; 7 bases fit TRBD1. This CDR3 contains 14 residues. With 5 bases clipped from V and 3 bases from J, the junction kept 10 bases outside the gene matches. Germline CDR1 is GTSNPN and CDR2 is SVGIG (reference sequence). The CDR3 sequence is CAWGVRGLGYEQYF. The DNA for the CDR3 is TGTGCCTGGGGGGTGAGGGGGCTCGGCTACGAGCAGTACTTC.

The V call is TRBV6-6, the J call TRBJ2-6, with a weak D call TRBD2 (5 bases). This CDR3 comprises 16 residues. The V end was cut by 2 bases, the J end by 2 bases, with 10 bases between. Germline loops: CDR1 MNHNY, CDR2 SVGAGI (reference sequence). Written as DNA, the CDR3 is TGTGCCAGCAGTTACAGCGGAGAGGCTGGGGCCAACGTCCTGACTTTC. It yields the protein CASSYSGEAGANVLTF.

The chain uses TRBV18 and TRBJ1-4; TRBD1 agrees at 8 bases. The CDR3 has 14 residues. J gave up 8 bases and V 6 bases, and 8 bases lay outside the gene matches. The germline V gene encodes CDR1 KGHSH and CDR2 LQKENI. CDR3 DNA: TGTGCCAGCTCCCCATCACAGGGGGGGGAAAAACTGTTTTTT. Residues: CASSPSQGGEKLFF.

This chain joins TRBV5-4 and TRBJ2-3; 7 nucleotides match TRBD1. Germline V CDR1 and CDR2: SGHNT, YYREEE (reference sequence). The CDR3 extends over 13 amino acids. V shed 0 bases and J 6 bases; nucleotides not matched to a gene: 1. Here the CDR3 DNA reads TGTGCCAGCAGCTTGGAACAGGGGGATACGCAGTATTTT. As protein: CASSLEQGDTQYF. Complete variable domain (other parts from reference TRBV5-4 and TRBJ2-3): ETGVTQSPTHLIKTRGQQVTLRCSSQSGHNTVSWYQQALGQGPQFIFQYYREEENGRGNFPPRFSGLQFPNYSSELNVNALELDDSALYLCASSLEQGDTQYFGPGTRLTVL.

The chain recombines TRBV7-6 with TRBJ1-2; 7 positions match TRBD1. The junction had 4 bases not matched to a gene; V was cut back by 4 bases and J by 5 bases. Germline CDR1 and CDR2: SGHVS and FNYEAQ. The CDR3 sequence is 13 residues long. CDR3 in DNA: TGTGCCAGCAGCTGGGCACAGGGGTATGGCTACACCTTC. Translation gives CASSWAQGYGYTF.

This sequence joins TRBV3-1 (or the pseudogene TRBV3-2) and TRBJ2-2; tentative D call: TRBD2 (6 bases). Germline V gene lookup returns CDR1 LGHDT and CDR2 YNNKEL (reference sequence). V dropped 1 base and J dropped 5 bases, with 11 bases sitting between them. The CDR3 runs to 15 residues. The CDR3 sequence: CASSQVGGMTGELFF. Written as DNA, the CDR3 is TGTGCCAGCAGCCAAGTTGGGGGGATGACCGGGGAGCTGTTTTTT.

This clone was observed a handful of times. The V gene is TRBV11-3, the J gene TRBJ2-1, with 9 bases aligning to TRBD1. This CDR3 comprises 13 residues. CDR1 and CDR2 from the germline V gene are SGHNT and YENEEA. J was trimmed by 11 bases and V by 4 bases; bases with no gene match: 6. CDR3: CASSYTDRGQQFF. The CDR3 coding sequence is TGTGCCAGCAGCTACACGGACAGGGGTCAGCAGTTCTTC.